This T cell receptor (beta chain) stems from a study of T-cell reconstitution after alpha-beta-depleted transplantation in children (dated by TCRdb to the mid-2010s). Study-level background: The study quantitatively tracked T-cell immune reconstitution after TCRalphabeta/CD19-depleted allogeneic hematopoietic cell transplantation in children using TCR repertoire profiling.

Spanning cysteine to phenylalanine, the CDR3 consists of 18 amino acids. Solely the CDR3 DNA is kept, with 54 bases framed from the first base. Looking up the germline V gene yields CDR1 SGHVS and CDR2 FNYEAQ. V is pared back by 0 bases and J by 1 base, with 16 bases lying between the germline termini. Comment on this clonotype: Its target antigen remains unknown. Per-base qualities were not stored, and no clone one base away is much larger.

Receptors were amplified or captured by PCR. Instrument used: Illumina HiSeq 2500. To normalize quantification of the TCRbeta repertoire, the TCR libraries were built with molecular barcoding that relied on unique molecular identifiers. TCRdb redid the processing of the public reads, applying fastp at Q25 and MiXCR, and retained in-frame beta chains. Here each entry gathers all rows of one CDR3 protein and keeps the most common genes and DNA. The sample records roughly 500,000 distinct CDR3 sequences, approximately 13% of which are singletons. Of the sample, 5% to 6% is held by the ten largest clones.

The V gene is TRBV7-6 and the J gene is TRBJ2-1, with the D assignment possibly TRBD1 or TRBD2, given 6 matching bases for each. The starting material was PBMCs from the stem cell graft donor, obtained from the stem cell graft. The sequence was collected from a human donor who donated a stem cell graft to a child with combined immunodeficiency. The CDR3 sequence is CASSLAIGQGRSYNEQFF. Read as DNA, the sequence is TGTGCCAGCAGCTTAGCGATCGGGCAGGGGAGGTCCTACAATGAGCAGTTCTTC.